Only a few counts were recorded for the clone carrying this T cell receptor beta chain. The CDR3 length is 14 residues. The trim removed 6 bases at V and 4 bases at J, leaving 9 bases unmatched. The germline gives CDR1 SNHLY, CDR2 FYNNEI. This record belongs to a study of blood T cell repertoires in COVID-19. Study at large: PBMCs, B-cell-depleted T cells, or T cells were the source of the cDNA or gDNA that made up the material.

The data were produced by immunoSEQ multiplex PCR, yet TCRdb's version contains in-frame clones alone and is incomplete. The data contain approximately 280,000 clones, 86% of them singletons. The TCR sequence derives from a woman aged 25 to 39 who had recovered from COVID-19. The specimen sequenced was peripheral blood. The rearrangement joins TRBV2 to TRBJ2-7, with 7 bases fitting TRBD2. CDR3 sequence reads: CASSLGRTFYEQYF. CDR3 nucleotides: TGTGCCAGCAGCCTCGGGAGGACCTTTTACGAGCAGTACTTC.